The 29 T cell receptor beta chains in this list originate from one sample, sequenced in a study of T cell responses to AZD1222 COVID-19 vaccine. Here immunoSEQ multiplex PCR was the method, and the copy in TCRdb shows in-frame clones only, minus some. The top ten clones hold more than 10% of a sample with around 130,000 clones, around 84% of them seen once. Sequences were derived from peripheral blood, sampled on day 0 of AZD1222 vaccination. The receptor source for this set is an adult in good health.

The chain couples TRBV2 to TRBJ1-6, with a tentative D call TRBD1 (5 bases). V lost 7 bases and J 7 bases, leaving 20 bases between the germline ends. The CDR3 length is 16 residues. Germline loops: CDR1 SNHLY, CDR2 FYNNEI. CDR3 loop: CASNSGIPIGNSPLHF. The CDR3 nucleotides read TGTGCCAGCAACTCAGGGATTCCTATAGGGAATTCACCCCTCCACTTT.

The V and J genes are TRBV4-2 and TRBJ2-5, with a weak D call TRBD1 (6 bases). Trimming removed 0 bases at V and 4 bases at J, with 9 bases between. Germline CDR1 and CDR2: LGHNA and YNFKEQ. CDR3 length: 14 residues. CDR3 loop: CASSQEGGLETQYF. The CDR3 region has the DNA TGTGCCAGCAGCCAAGAAGGGGGTCTAGAGACCCAGTACTTC.

The CDR3 protein is CASSRGDRGDTEAFF. CDR3 DNA sequence: TGCGCCAGCAGCAGGGGGGACAGGGGCGACACTGAAGCTTTCTTT. V usage is TRBV5-1 and J usage is TRBJ1-1; the match to TRBD1 covers 10 bases. V was pared by 4 bases and J by 3 bases, with 6 bases of the junction left unmatched. The CDR3 runs 15 residues. The germline V gene encodes CDR1 SGHRS and CDR2 YFSETQ.

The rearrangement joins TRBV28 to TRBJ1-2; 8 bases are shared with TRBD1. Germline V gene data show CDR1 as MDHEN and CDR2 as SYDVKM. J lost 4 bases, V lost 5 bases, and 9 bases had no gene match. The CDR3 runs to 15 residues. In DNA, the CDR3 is TGTGCCAGCAGTCCGTCCCTGGACAGGGTCTATGGCTACACCTTC. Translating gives CASSPSLDRVYGYTF.

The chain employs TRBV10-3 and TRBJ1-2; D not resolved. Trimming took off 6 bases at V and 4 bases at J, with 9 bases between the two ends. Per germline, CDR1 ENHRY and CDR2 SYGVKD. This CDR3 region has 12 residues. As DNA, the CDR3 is TGTGCCATCAGACGGGTCCTCTATGGCTACACCTTC. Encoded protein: CAIRRVLYGYTF.

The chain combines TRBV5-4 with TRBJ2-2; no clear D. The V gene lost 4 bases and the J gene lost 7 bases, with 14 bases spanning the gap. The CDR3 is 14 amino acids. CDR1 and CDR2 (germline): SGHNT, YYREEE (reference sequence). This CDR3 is CASSRGGLGGELFF. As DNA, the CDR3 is TGTGCCAGCAGCCGCGGTGGGCTTGGCGGGGAGCTGTTTTTT.

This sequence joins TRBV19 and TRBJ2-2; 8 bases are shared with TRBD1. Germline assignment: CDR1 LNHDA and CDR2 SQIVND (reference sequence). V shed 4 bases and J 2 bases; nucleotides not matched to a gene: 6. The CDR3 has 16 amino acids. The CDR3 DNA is TGTGCCAGTAGTAGACACGGACAGGGAAACACCGGGGAGCTGTTTTTT. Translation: CASSRHGQGNTGELFF.

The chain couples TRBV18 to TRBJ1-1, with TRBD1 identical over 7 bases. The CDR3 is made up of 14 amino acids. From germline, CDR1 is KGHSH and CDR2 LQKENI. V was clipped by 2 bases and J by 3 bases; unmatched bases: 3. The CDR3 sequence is CASSPTTGYTEAFF. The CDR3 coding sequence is TGTGCCAGCTCACCAACGACAGGGTACACTGAAGCTTTCTTT.

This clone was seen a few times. CDR3 region: CAISEPQQGTDTQYF. CDR3 nucleotides: TGTGCCATCAGTGAGCCTCAACAAGGCACAGATACGCAGTATTTT. The chain combines TRBV10-3 with TRBJ2-3; no clear D gene. V dropped 2 bases and J dropped 1 base, with 10 bases sitting between them. This CDR3 spans 15 amino acids. Germline V gene sequence: CDR1 ENHRY, CDR2 SYGVKD.

In DNA form, the CDR3 reads TGTGCCAGCAGTAACCCTCGGGGTCGGGAGCTGTTTTTT. It specifies CASSNPRGRELFF. This chain connects TRBV6-5 to TRBJ2-2, with TRBD2 as a possible D gene (5 bases). Trimming took off 5 bases at V and 9 bases at J, with 13 bases between the two ends. The CDR3 extends over 13 amino acids. In germline, CDR1 is MNHEY, CDR2 SVGAGI.

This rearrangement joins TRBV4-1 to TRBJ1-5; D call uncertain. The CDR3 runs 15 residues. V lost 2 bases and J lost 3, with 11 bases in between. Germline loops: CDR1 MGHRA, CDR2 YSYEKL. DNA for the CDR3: TGCGCCAGCAGCCAATTTCCAGACTCCAATCAGCCCCAGCATTTT. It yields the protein CASSQFPDSNQPQHF.

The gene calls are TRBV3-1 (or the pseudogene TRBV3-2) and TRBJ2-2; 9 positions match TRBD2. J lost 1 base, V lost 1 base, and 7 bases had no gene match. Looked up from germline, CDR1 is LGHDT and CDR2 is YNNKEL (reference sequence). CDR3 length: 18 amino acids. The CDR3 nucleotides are TGTGCCAGCAGCCAAGGTACTAGCGGGTCCCTGAACACCGGGGAGCTGTTTTTT. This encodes CASSQGTSGSLNTGELFF.

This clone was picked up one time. DNA for the CDR3: TGTGCCAGCCTCTCTAAGGGAAACCCAGATACGCAGTATTTT. This codes for CASLSKGNPDTQYF. This chain joins TRBV6-5 and TRBJ2-3; no clear D. The V and J ends lost 8 bases and 4 bases respectively, with 16 bases between them. CDR3 length: 14 residues. From germline, CDR1 is MNHEY and CDR2 SVGAGI.

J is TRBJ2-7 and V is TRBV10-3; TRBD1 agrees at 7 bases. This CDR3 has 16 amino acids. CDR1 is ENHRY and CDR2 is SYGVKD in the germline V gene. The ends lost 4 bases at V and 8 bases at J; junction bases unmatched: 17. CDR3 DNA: TGTGCCATCAGTGGTTCTATAACAGGGGATGATACGAAGCAGTACTTC. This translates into CAISGSITGDDTKQYF.

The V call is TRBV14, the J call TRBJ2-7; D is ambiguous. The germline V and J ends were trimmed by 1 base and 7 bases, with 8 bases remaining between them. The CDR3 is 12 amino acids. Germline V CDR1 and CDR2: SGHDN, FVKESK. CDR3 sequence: CASSQGRMEQYF. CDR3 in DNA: TGTGCCAGCAGCCAAGGTAGAATGGAGCAGTACTTC.

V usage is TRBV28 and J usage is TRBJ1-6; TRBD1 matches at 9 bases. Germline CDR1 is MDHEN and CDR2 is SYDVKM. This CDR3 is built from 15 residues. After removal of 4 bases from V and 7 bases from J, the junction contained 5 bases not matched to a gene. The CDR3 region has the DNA TGTGCCAGCAGTTGGGGGGACAGGGACAATTCACCCCTCCACTTT. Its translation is CASSWGDRDNSPLHF.

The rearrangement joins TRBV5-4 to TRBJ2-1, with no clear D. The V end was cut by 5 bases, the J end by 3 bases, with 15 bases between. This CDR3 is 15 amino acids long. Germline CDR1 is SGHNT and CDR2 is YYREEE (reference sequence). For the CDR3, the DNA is TGTGCCAGCAGGTATGTCCCTGAAAACTACAATGAGCAGTTCTTC. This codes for CASRYVPENYNEQFF.

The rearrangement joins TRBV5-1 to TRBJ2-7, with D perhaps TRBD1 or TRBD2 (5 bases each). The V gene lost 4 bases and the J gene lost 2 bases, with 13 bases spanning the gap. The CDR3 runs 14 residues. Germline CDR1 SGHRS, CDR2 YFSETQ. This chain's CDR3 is CASSTLGTTYEQYF. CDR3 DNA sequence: TGCGCCAGCAGCACCTTGGGGACGACCTACGAGCAGTACTTC.

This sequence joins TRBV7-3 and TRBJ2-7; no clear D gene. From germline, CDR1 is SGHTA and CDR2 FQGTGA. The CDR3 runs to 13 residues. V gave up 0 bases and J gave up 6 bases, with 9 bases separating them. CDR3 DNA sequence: TGTGCCAGCAGCTTAACGAGGCAGTCCGAGCAGTACTTC. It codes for CASSLTRQSEQYF.

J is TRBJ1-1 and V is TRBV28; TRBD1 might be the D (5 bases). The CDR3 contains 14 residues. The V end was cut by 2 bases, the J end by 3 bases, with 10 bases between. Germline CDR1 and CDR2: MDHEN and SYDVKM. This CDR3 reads CASSLPSGYTEAFF. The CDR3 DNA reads TGTGCCAGCAGTTTACCGTCAGGGTACACTGAAGCTTTCTTT.

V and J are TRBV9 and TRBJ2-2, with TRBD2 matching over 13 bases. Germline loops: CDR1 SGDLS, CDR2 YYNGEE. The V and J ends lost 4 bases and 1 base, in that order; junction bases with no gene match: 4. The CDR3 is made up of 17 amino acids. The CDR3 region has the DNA TGTGCCAGCAGCCTCGGACTAGCGGGGGTGAACACCGGGGAGCTGTTTTTT. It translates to CASSLGLAGVNTGELFF.

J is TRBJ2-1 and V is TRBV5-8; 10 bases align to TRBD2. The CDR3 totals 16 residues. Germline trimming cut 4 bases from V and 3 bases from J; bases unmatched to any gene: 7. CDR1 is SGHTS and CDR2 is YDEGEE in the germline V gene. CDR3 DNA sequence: TGTGCCAGCAGCCCCTGGACTAGCGGATTCTACAATGAGCAGTTCTTC. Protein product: CASSPWTSGFYNEQFF.

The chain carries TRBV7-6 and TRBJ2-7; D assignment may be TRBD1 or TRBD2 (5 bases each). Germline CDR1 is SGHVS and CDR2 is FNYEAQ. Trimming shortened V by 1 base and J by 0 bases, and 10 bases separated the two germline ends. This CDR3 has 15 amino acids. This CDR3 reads CASSLEGRTSYEQYF. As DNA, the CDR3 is TGTGCCAGCAGCTTAGAGGGACGGACCTCCTACGAGCAGTACTTC.

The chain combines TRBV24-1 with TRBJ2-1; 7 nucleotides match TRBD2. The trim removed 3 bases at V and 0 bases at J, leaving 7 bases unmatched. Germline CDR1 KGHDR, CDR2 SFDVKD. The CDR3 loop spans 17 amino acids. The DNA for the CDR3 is TGTGCCACCAGTGATGGGGGAGGGGCTAGCTCCTACAATGAGCAGTTCTTC. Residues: CATSDGGGASSYNEQFF.

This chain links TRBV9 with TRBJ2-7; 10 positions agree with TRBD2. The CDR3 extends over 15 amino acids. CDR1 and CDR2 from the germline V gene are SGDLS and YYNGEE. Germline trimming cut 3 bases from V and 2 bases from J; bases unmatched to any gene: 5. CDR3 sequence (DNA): TGTGCCAGCAGCGGGGGACTAGCGTCGACCTACGAGCAGTACTTC. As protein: CASSGGLASTYEQYF.

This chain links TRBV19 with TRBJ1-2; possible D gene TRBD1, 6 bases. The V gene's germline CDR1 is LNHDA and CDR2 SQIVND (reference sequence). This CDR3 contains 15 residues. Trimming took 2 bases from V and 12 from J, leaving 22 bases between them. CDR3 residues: CASSIWGPSIRFHTF. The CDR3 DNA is TGTGCCAGTAGTATATGGGGGCCTTCAATTAGGTTCCACACCTTC.

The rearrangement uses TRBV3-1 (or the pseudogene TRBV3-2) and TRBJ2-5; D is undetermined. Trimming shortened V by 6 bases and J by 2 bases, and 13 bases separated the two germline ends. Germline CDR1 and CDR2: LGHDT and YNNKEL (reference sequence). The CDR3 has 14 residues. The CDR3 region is CASRWQMGQETQYF. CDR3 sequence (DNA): TGTGCCAGCAGATGGCAGATGGGGCAAGAGACCCAGTACTTC.

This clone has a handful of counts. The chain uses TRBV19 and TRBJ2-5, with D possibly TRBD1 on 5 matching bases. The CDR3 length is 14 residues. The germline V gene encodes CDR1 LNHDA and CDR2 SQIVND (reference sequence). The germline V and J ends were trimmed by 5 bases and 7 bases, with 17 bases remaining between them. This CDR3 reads CASSGQGNKGTQYF. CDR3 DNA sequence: TGTGCCAGTAGTGGGCAGGGCAATAAGGGGACCCAGTACTTC.

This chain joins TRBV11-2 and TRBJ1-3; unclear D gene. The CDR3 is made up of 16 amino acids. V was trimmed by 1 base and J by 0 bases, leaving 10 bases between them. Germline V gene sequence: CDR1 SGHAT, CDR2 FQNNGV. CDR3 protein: CASSLAVGSSGNTIYF. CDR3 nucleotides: TGTGCCAGCAGCTTAGCTGTAGGCAGCTCTGGAAACACCATATATTTT.